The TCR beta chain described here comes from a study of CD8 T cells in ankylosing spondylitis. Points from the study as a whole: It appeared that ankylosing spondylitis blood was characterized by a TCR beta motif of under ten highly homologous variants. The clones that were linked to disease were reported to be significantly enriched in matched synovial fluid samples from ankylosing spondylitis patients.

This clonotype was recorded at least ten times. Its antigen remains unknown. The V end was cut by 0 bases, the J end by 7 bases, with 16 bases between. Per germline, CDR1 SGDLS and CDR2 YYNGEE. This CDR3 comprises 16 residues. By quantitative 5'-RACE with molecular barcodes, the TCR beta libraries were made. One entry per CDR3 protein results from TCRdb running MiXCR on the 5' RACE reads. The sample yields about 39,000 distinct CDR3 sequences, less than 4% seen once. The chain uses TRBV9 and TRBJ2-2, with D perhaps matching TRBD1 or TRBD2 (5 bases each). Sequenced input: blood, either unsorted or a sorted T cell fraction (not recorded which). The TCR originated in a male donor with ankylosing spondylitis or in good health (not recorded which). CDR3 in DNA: TGTGCCAGCAGCGTAGTTACAGGCGGGCAAGGCGGGGAGCTGTTTTTT. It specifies CASSVVTGGQGGELFF.